This passage covers 16 T cell receptor beta chains from one sample sequenced in a study of cytotoxic CD8 clonotypes in ibrutinib-treated CLL. Measured with immunoSEQ multiplex PCR; TCRdb has only the in-frame clones, and not every one. This sample carries 100,000 or so clones, roughly 60% of them seen once, and the ten largest clones take 37%. Material: PBMCs, obtained after 24 months of ibrutinib treatment. The receptors derive from a human donor with chronic lymphocytic leukemia.

In this sample, this clone turned up a few times. This chain links TRBV9 with TRBJ2-5; 13 bases line up with TRBD2. Trimming cost V 2 bases and J 2 bases; bases outside gene matches: 3. Per the germline V gene, CDR1 is SGDLS and CDR2 is YYNGEE. There are 16 residues in the CDR3. This CDR3 reads CASSVWGLAGQETQYF. The CDR3 DNA reads TGTGCCAGCAGCGTTTGGGGACTAGCGGGACAAGAGACCCAGTACTTC.

This clone was seen only a few times. The chain uses TRBV5-1 and TRBJ1-6, with no clear D. With 0 bases removed from V and 9 bases from J, the gap between germline ends came to 7 bases. This CDR3 comprises 13 residues. Germline V gene lookup returns CDR1 SGHRS and CDR2 YFSETQ. The CDR3 spells CASSLAAGSPLHF. The DNA for the CDR3 is TGCGCCAGCAGCTTGGCAGCGGGTTCACCCCTCCACTTT. Using reference TRBV5-1 and TRBJ1-6 for the parts outside the CDR3, the full variable domain is KAGVTQTPRYLIKTRGQQVTLSCSPISGHRSVSWYQQTPGQGLQFLFEYFSETQRNKGNFPGRFSGRQFSNSRSEMNVSTLELGDSALYLCASSLAAGSPLHFGNGTRLTVT.

This clone was picked up a small number of times. This chain joins TRBV11-3 and TRBJ1-2; weak D call: TRBD1 (6 bases). Germline-derived CDR1 and CDR2 are SGHNT and YENEEA. The CDR3 extends over 14 amino acids. V dropped 0 bases and J dropped 4 bases, with 9 bases sitting between them. The CDR3 is CASSLEGGAYGYTF. The CDR3 nucleotides are TGTGCCAGCAGCTTAGAAGGGGGGGCCTATGGCTACACCTTC.

The chain uses TRBV6-5 and TRBJ1-3, with D uncertain. V gave up 5 bases and J gave up 1 base, with 6 bases separating them. Germline V lookup: CDR1 MNHEY, CDR2 SVGAGI. The CDR3 has 13 residues. The CDR3 DNA reads TGTGCCAGCAGTAGAGGGTCTGGAAACACCATATATTTT. Amino acids: CASSRGSGNTIYF.

This clone has more than one count but fewer than ten. The chain couples TRBV6-6 to TRBJ2-1, with D possibly being TRBD2 (6 bases). The CDR3 has 14 residues. Germline V CDR1 and CDR2: MNHNY, SVGAGI (reference sequence). V was shortened by 6 bases and J by 6 bases, with 15 bases between the two germline ends. CDR3 DNA sequence: TGTGCCAGCAGCCCCCGGGACTCGATCAATGAGCAGTTCTTC. It translates to CASSPRDSINEQFF.

This clone was counted between two and nine times. The J gene is TRBJ1-5, the V gene TRBV2; D is perhaps TRBD1 (5 bases). Deletions cut 6 bases from V and 8 bases from J, with 11 bases between. Per germline, CDR1 SNHLY and CDR2 FYNNEI. This CDR3 comprises 12 residues. Here the CDR3 reads CASRRGLEPQHF. The CDR3 nucleotides are TGTGCCAGCAGGCGGGGGTTGGAGCCCCAGCATTTT.

In nucleotides, the CDR3 is TGTGCCTGGAGTGTACGACTAGCCCGTACTGATACGCAGTATTTT. It specifies CAWSVRLARTDTQYF. The chain uses TRBV30 and TRBJ2-3; TRBD2 aligns across 7 bases. The V gene's germline CDR1 is GTSNPN and CDR2 SVGIG (reference sequence). The CDR3 totals 15 residues. Trimming cost V 0 bases and J 6 bases; bases outside gene matches: 9. Complete variable domain (other parts from reference TRBV30 and TRBJ2-3): SQTIHQWPATLVQPVGSPLSLECTVEGTSNPNLYWYRQAAGRGLQLLFYSVGIGQISSEVPQNLSASRPQDRQFILSSKKLLLSDSGFYLCAWSVRLARTDTQYFGPGTRLTVL.

In DNA, the CDR3 is TGTGCCAGCAGTTATGACCGCTATGGCTACACCTTC. It is translated as CASSYDRYGYTF. This chain connects TRBV6-5 to TRBJ1-2; D is uncertain. Germline V gene lookup returns CDR1 MNHEY and CDR2 SVGAGI. V was shortened by 3 bases and J by 4 bases, with 6 bases between the two germline ends. The CDR3 extends over 12 amino acids.

The CDR3 spells CASSLDEREAGYTF. CDR3 DNA: TGTGCCAGCAGCTTGGACGAAAGAGAGGCTGGCTACACCTTC. The chain is built from TRBV5-6 and TRBJ1-2; D is undetermined. The CDR3 has 14 residues. From germline, CDR1 is SGHDT and CDR2 YYEEEE. Trimming shortened V by 0 bases and J by 7 bases, and 13 bases separated the two germline ends.

The CDR3 DNA follows: TGTGCCACCTCCCGCGGGGGGGCTAAAGATACGCAGTATTTT. Translating it yields CATSRGGAKDTQYF. This chain joins TRBV15 and TRBJ2-3; 9 bases line up with TRBD2. Trimming cost V 8 bases and J 5 bases; bases outside gene matches: 8. Germline V gene data show CDR1 as LNHNV and CDR2 as YYDKDF (reference sequence). The CDR3 covers 14 residues. The variable domain in full, with the rest retrieved from reference TRBV15 and TRBJ2-3, is DAMVIQNPRYQVTQFGKPVTLSCSQTLNHNVMYWYQQKSSQAPKLLFHYYDKDFNNEADTPDNFQSRRPNTSFCFLDIRSPGLGDTAMYLCATSRGGAKDTQYFGPGTRLTVL.

This chain connects TRBV6-5 to TRBJ2-3; 8 bases are a match to TRBD2. Germline values: CDR1 MNHEY, CDR2 SVGAGI. CDR3 length: 15 residues. The V segment lost 3 bases and the J segment 3 bases; nucleotides outside the gene matches: 5. DNA of the CDR3: TGTGCCAGCAGTTATCTCGCGGGGGGAACAGATACGCAGTATTTT. As protein: CASSYLAGGTDTQYF.

The chain couples TRBV7-7 to TRBJ2-3, with 8 nucleotides matching TRBD2. CDR1 SSHAT and CDR2 FNYEAQ come from the germline V gene (reference sequence). This CDR3 contains 13 residues. This CDR3 reads CASSPSGGDTQYF. DNA for the CDR3: TGTGCTAGCTCCCCCTCGGGGGGGGATACGCAGTATTTT.

V and J are TRBV6-6 and TRBJ1-1; D uncertain. The V gene lost 2 bases and the J gene lost 4 bases, with 8 bases spanning the gap. There are 13 residues in the CDR3. The germline V gene has CDR1 MNHNY and CDR2 SVGAGI (reference sequence). The CDR3 DNA reads TGTGCCAGCAGTTACGAAGGGCGCACTGAAGCTTTCTTT. Protein product: CASSYEGRTEAFF.

The V call is TRBV4-3, the J call TRBJ2-3; tentatively, D is TRBD1 (5 bases). The V gene lost 3 bases and the J gene lost 8 bases, with 6 bases spanning the gap. Germline lookup yields CDR1 LGHNA and CDR2 YSLEER. This CDR3 contains 11 residues. CDR3 sequence reads: CASSQGRTQYF. The CDR3 nucleotides are TGCGCCAGCAGCCAGGGGCGTACGCAGTATTTT.

The chain recombines TRBV6-5 with TRBJ1-2; no firm D call. Trimming took off 3 bases at V and 2 bases at J, with 10 bases between the two ends. The CDR3 contains 14 residues. CDR1 is MNHEY, CDR2 SVGAGI, per germline. Here the CDR3 DNA reads TGTGCCAGCAGTTATAGGTTCTCGAACTATGGCTACACCTTC. It encodes CASSYRFSNYGYTF.

This chain connects TRBV30 to TRBJ2-7; 8 nucleotides match TRBD1. The CDR3 is 18 amino acids. V shed 3 bases, J shed 5 bases, and the junction held 21 bases outside the gene matches. Per the germline V gene, CDR1 is GTSNPN and CDR2 is SVGIG (reference sequence). The CDR3 sequence is CAWSRTGYITSLVDEQYF. Written as DNA, the CDR3 is TGTGCCTGGAGCCGGACAGGGTATATTACTTCCTTAGTTGACGAGCAGTACTTC.